Listed here are 3 T cell receptor beta chains from one sample, sequenced in a study of control samples from healthy donors and cancer patients. Assay: immunoSEQ multiplex PCR; the TCRdb copy retains only in-frame clones and omits some. Seen here are 150,000 or so clones, more than 85% observed once, and the top ten hold 4.5% to 6%. The sequenced sample consisted of blood. The receptors stem from a young man in good health.

The chain employs TRBV19 and TRBJ2-3, with D possibly matching TRBD2 (5 bases). The CDR3 has 14 residues. V lost 3 bases and J 5 bases, leaving 12 bases between the germline ends. Germline lookup yields CDR1 LNHDA and CDR2 SQIVND (reference sequence). The CDR3 sequence is CASSISNEGDTQYF. The CDR3 nucleotides read TGTGCCAGTAGTATCAGCAATGAGGGAGATACGCAGTATTTT.

This clone was recorded only once. The gene calls are TRBV5-5 and TRBJ2-7, with D possibly TRBD1 on 5 matching bases. Trimming stripped 3 bases from V and 3 bases from J, with 16 bases between. The CDR3 spans 15 residues. In germline, CDR1 is SGHKS, CDR2 YYEKEE (reference sequence). CDR3 coding DNA: TGTGCCAGCAGCTCGGCAGGGTACCTTATCTACGAGCAGTACTTC. Translated, it gives CASSSAGYLIYEQYF.

The chain is built from TRBV5-1 and TRBJ1-3; no clear D. The CDR3 spans 15 residues. Per the germline V gene, CDR1 is SGHRS and CDR2 is YFSETQ. The V and J ends lost 4 bases and 2 bases respectively, with 13 bases between them. The CDR3 sequence is CASSVDGRPGNTIYF. In nucleotides, the CDR3 is TGCGCCAGCAGCGTGGACGGACGACCTGGAAACACCATATATTTT.